This T cell receptor (beta chain) was recorded in a study of chronic HIV infection and antiretroviral therapy (dated by TCRdb to 2014 to 2015). Library construction relied on 5' RACE. The listed sequencing device is Illumina MiSeq. TCRdb redid the processing of the public reads, applying fastp at Q25 and MiXCR, and retained in-frame beta chains. Identical CDR3 protein sequences are pooled into one entry, listed with their most common genes and DNA. Here the sample has about 48,000 distinct CDR3 sequences; approximately 20% occur a single time. The top ten constitute approximately 2.5% of the sample. Notes on this clonotype: This clone's antigen is unknown. No base qualities exist here, and no much larger clone lies one base off it.

Trimming takes 6 bases from V and 0 bases from J, and the germline ends sit 17 bases apart. The germline V gene supplies CDR1 MDHEN and CDR2 SYDVKM. The CDR3, from cysteine to phenylalanine, totals 17 residues. Only the CDR3 region is kept as DNA, spanning 51 bases read in frame from base 1. The chain employs TRBV28 and TRBJ1-4, with TRBD1 as a weak D call on 6 bases. This receptor was taken from an adult who had HIV and had not received antiretroviral therapy, or was an uninfected healthy control (not recorded which). The sequencing sample was made of peripheral blood. The bases are TGTGCCAGCAGCTCCCCGGGGGGCGGCGCAACTAATGAAAAACTGTTTTTT. It is translated as CASSSPGGGATNEKLFF.